The source of this T cell receptor beta chain is a study of T-cell memory formation after mild COVID-19. At the level of the study: The study found TCR clusters largely donor specific.

The germline V gene has CDR1 SGHRS and CDR2 YFSETQ. The ends lost 4 bases at V and 0 bases at J; junction bases unmatched: 7. This CDR3 is 16 amino acids long. Findings of the study overall: Balance between CD4 and CD8 was seen in clones contracting day 15 to 85, and a CD4+ lean was seen in later expanders. The main location of contracting CD4+ clones was CM and EM, and that of contracting CD8+ clones was EMRA.

5'RACE primed at constant segments yielded TCR alpha and TCR beta cDNA libraries bearing sample barcodes and UMIs. TCRdb re-analysed the 5' RACE reads in MiXCR, keeping a single row per CDR3 protein. The table has around 27,000 distinct CDR3 sequences, around 7% seen once. This clonotype was picked up many times. Its antigen remains unidentified. The origin of this receptor is an adult woman who had mild COVID-19 (a few samples of this study predate the infection). Cell type and time point are not known. The specimen was PBMCs or a T cell subset sorted from them (not recorded which). This chain joins TRBV5-1 and TRBJ2-1; 7 bases match TRBD1. Here the CDR3 reads CASSTQGLSSYNEQFF. The CDR3, as DNA: TGCGCCAGCAGCACACAGGGGCTAAGCTCCTACAATGAGCAGTTCTTC.